These T cell receptor beta chains were read from a single sample in a study of CD8 T cells in Susac syndrome. TCRdb used MiXCR to reprocess the immunoSEQ multiplex PCR reads, holding one entry per CDR3 protein. The top ten clones hold around 0.2% of a sample with 250,000 to 300,000 distinct CDR3 sequences, roughly 85% of them seen once. Material: CD8+ T cells from PBMCs. The receptors were sampled from a human donor with multiple sclerosis. The CDR3 runs from the conserved cysteine through the conserved F or W. D genes are given only for firm matches. Size values are once, few and many counts, or a class for expanded clones, and some rows have none.

>.|TRBV5-6|TRBJ1-1|.
CASTLGAANTEAFF
TGTGCCAGCACTCTCGGGGCAGCAAACACTGAAGCTTTCTTT
>.|TRBV27|TRBJ1-4|.
CASSLIGEKLFF
TGTGCCAGCAGTTTAATTGGTGAAAAACTGTTTTTT
>few|TRBV25-1|TRBJ2-7|TRBD1
CASSPTGEGAEYYEQYF
TGTGCCAGCAGTCCCACAGGGGAAGGTGCGGAATACTACGAGCAGTACTTC
>.|TRBV5-5|TRBJ1-1|.
CASSLGDRQLVNTEAFF
TGTGCCAGCAGCTTGGGAGACAGGCAACTCGTGAACACTGAAGCTTTCTTT
>.|TRBV9|TRBJ2-4|.
CASSVEAGMGNIQYF
TGTGCCAGCAGCGTAGAAGCAGGGATGGGGAACATTCAGTACTTC
>once|TRBV7-8|TRBJ2-2|TRBD1
CASSSQGDTGELFF
TGTGCCAGCAGCTCGCAGGGGGACACCGGGGAGCTGTTTTTT
>once|TRBV28|TRBJ2-3|.
CASGMFTDTQYF
TGTGCCAGCGGGATGTTCACAGATACGCAGTATTTT
>.|TRBV6-1|TRBJ2-7|TRBD2
CASSELKLAGGASYEQYF
TGTGCCAGCAGTGAGCTTAAACTAGCGGGAGGCGCTTCCTACGAGCAGTACTTC
>.|TRBV6-2/TRBV6-3|TRBJ1-1|.
CASKNPAAYTEAFF
TGTGCCAGCAAGAACCCGGCGGCATACACTGAAGCTTTCTTT
>.|TRBV6-1|TRBJ2-7|TRBD1
CASSDGTGSSYEQYF
TGTGCCAGCAGTGACGGGACAGGGAGCTCCTACGAGCAGTACTTC
>.|TRBV30|TRBJ1-2|.
CAWSGSVYGYTF
TGTGCCTGGAGTGGCAGTGTATATGGCTACACCTTC
>.|TRBV6-2/TRBV6-3|TRBJ2-7|.
CASSYPRLEQYF
TGTGCCAGCAGTTACCCCCGCCTCGAGCAGTACTTC
>few|TRBV5-1|TRBJ2-3|TRBD2
CASSPRTSGSTDTQYF
TGTGCCAGCAGTCCCCGGACTAGCGGGAGCACAGATACGCAGTATTTT
>.|TRBV27|TRBJ2-1|.
CASSFFSGDLDEQFF
TGTGCCAGCAGTTTTTTTTCTGGGGACTTGGATGAGCAGTTCTTC
>.|TRBV5-4|TRBJ2-2|TRBD2
CASSPSGREGTGELFF
TGTGCCAGCAGCCCGAGCGGGAGGGAGGGCACCGGGGAGCTGTTTTTT
>few|TRBV5-1|TRBJ2-7|TRBD1
CASRQGAQEQYF
TGCGCCAGCAGGCAGGGGGCGCAGGAGCAGTACTTC
>.|TRBV12-3/TRBV12-4|TRBJ2-5|.
CASNIFSGTDRGTQYF
TGTGCCAGCAATATCTTTAGCGGGACAGACCGAGGGACCCAGTACTTC
>.|TRBV7-2|TRBJ2-2|TRBD1
CASSLAQGTGELFF
TGTGCCAGCAGCTTAGCACAGGGGACCGGGGAGCTGTTTTTT
>.|TRBV7-9|TRBJ2-1|TRBD1
CASSDPGGADEQFF
TGTGCCAGCAGCGATCCAGGGGGAGCGGATGAGCAGTTCTTC
>.|TRBV6-2/TRBV6-3|TRBJ2-1|.
CASTIMGSYNEQFF
TGTGCCAGCACCATAATGGGCTCCTACAATGAGCAGTTCTTC
>.|TRBV27|TRBJ2-7|TRBD2
CASSFHGTSGKSYEQYF
TGTGCCAGCAGTTTCCACGGGACTAGCGGAAAATCCTACGAGCAGTACTTC
>.|TRBV27|TRBJ2-1|TRBD2
CASSSPLRELNNEQFF
TGTGCCAGCAGTTCCCCCTTGCGGGAGCTCAACAATGAGCAGTTCTTC
>.|TRBV2|TRBJ2-5|TRBD2
CASRPSGGETQYF
TGTGCCAGCAGACCTAGCGGGGGAGAGACCCAGTACTTC
>.|TRBV27|TRBJ2-2|TRBD2
CASSNPASGRGITGELFF
TGTGCCAGCAGCAACCCGGCTAGCGGGAGGGGAATCACCGGGGAGCTGTTTTTT
>.|TRBV6-2/TRBV6-3|TRBJ2-1|.
CASREKAPDYLIEQFF
TGTGCCAGCAGAGAAAAAGCCCCGGACTACCTTATTGAGCAGTTCTTC
>.|TRBV6-6|TRBJ2-3|.
CASKPGLRDTQYF
TGTGCCAGCAAGCCAGGGCTTAGGGATACGCAGTATTTT
>.|TRBV29-1|TRBJ1-2|.
CSVVWQLEGYTF
TGCAGCGTTGTTTGGCAGTTGGAGGGCTACACCTTC
>few|TRBV5-1|TRBJ2-7|.
CASSLTSITYEQYF
TGCGCCAGCAGCCTCACTAGCATTACCTACGAGCAGTACTTC
>.|TRBV19|TRBJ1-1|.
CASTPFVRDPEAFF
TGTGCCAGTACCCCCTTCGTTCGTGACCCTGAAGCTTTCTTT
>.|TRBV20-1|TRBJ2-5|.
CSARDPAAPLQETQYF
TGCAGTGCTAGAGATCCGGCCGCACCCCTCCAAGAGACCCAGTACTTC
>.|TRBV10-1|TRBJ2-1|TRBD2
CASSAPGLAGDRDEQFF
TGCGCCAGCAGTGCCCCGGGACTAGCGGGGGATCGGGATGAGCAGTTCTTC
>once|TRBV15|TRBJ1-4|TRBD1
CATDDRDSTNEKLFF
TGTGCCACCGATGACAGGGATTCAACTAATGAAAAACTGTTTTTT
>.|TRBV27|TRBJ2-7|.
CASSLNSGGPPEYF
TGTGCCAGCAGTTTAAATTCGGGGGGCCCCCCGGAATACTTC
>.|TRBV5-4|TRBJ2-1|TRBD2
CASSSLLAWDEQFF
TGTGCCAGCAGCTCCCTACTAGCGTGGGATGAGCAGTTCTTC
>.|TRBV24-1|TRBJ2-1|TRBD1
CATRPRTGGYNEQFF
TGTGCCACCCGGCCCAGGACAGGGGGCTACAATGAGCAGTTCTTC
>.|TRBV7-9|TRBJ1-2|TRBD1
CASSSSGQKRNYGYTF
TGTGCCAGCAGCTCCTCGGGACAGAAGAGAAATTATGGCTACACCTTC
>.|TRBV27|TRBJ1-4|.
CASSSQKAGVATNEKLFF
TGTGCCAGCAGTTCACAAAAGGCGGGAGTTGCAACTAATGAAAAACTGTTTTTT
>.|TRBV13|TRBJ1-2|.
CASGTALYGYTF
TGTGCCAGCGGAACGGCCCTTTATGGCTACACCTTC
>.|TRBV25-1|TRBJ1-2|.
CATSGGVHGYTF
TGTGCCACATCCGGGGGGGTACATGGCTACACCTTC
>.|TRBV19|TRBJ2-1|.
CASSIGDSIHNEQFF
TGTGCCAGTAGTATAGGGGACTCAATCCATAATGAGCAGTTCTTC
>.|TRBV25-1|TRBJ2-3|.
CASSVSGVTDTQYF
TGTGCCAGCAGTGTATCGGGCGTCACAGATACGCAGTATTTT
>once|TRBV6-1|TRBJ2-5|.
CASSQGNQETQYF
TGTGCCAGCAGCCAGGGAAACCAAGAGACCCAGTACTTC